The next 23 T cell receptor beta chains were all read from a single sample in a study of glioma-infiltrating T cells (dated by TCRdb to 2016 to 2017). The sample was run on an Illumina MiSeq. The iRepertoire nested amplicon-rescue multiplex PCR (arm-PCR) platform was used to amplify TCR alpha and beta CDR3 regions from RNA. Clones were called with MiXCR by TCRdb after fastp trimmed the public reads at Q25, and only in-frame beta chains were retained. Rows are combined by CDR3 protein, so each entry shows the most common genes and DNA. This sample lists about 400,000 distinct CDR3 sequences; roughly two fifths were detected once. The top ten constitute more than 10% of the sample. Sequences were obtained from glioma tissue, nonneoplastic brain tissue, or PBMCs (not recorded which). These receptors all come from a human donor with low-grade glioma or glioblastoma, undergoing nonglioma brain surgery, or in good health (not recorded which).

The V gene is TRBV27, the J gene TRBJ2-7; 9 positions agree with TRBD1. Germline V gene lookup returns CDR1 MNHEY and CDR2 SMNVEV (reference sequence). The CDR3 sequence is 15 residues long. With V trimmed by 5 bases and J by 2 bases, 7 bases remained unmatched. This CDR3 is CASSLNRGHAYEQYF. In DNA, the CDR3 is TGTGCCAGCAGTCTAAACAGGGGGCACGCCTACGAGCAGTACTTC.

Of note for this clonotype: A much larger clone lies one base from this, so it may be a read error. V is TRBV28 and J is TRBJ1-2; D not resolved. The V and J ends lost 0 bases and 9 bases respectively, with 11 bases between them. Germline loops: CDR1 MDHEN, CDR2 SYDVKM. This CDR3 is 13 amino acids long. CDR3 loop: CASSLWRRVCYTF. As DNA, the CDR3 is TGTGCCAGCAGTTTATGGAGGAGGGTCTGCTACACCTTC.

This clonotype appeared many times. CDR3 nucleotides: TGTGCCAGCAGTTGTTCTCTTTGGAGGGAGTGCTACAATGAGCAGTTCTTC. This gives the protein CASSCSLWRECYNEQFF. The V and J genes are TRBV6-2 or TRBV6-3 and TRBJ2-1, with a possible D match to TRBD2 (6 bases). Trimming pared 4 bases from V and 3 bases from J, leaving 19 bases between. Germline V gene data show CDR1 as MNHEY and CDR2 as SVGEGT. CDR3 length equals 17 residues.

Ten or more counts support this clonotype. The gene calls are TRBV20-1 and TRBJ2-1; D call uncertain. The V and J ends lost 5 bases and 2 bases respectively, with 13 bases between them. CDR1 is DFQATT, CDR2 SNEGSKA, per germline (reference sequence). This CDR3 is built from 14 residues. CDR3 bases: TGCAGTGCTCCACTACTCTCGACCTACAATGAGCAGTTCTTC. Its protein product is CSAPLLSTYNEQFF.

This clonotype appeared a few times. V and J are TRBV4-2 and TRBJ2-7, with TRBD1 as a possible D gene (5 bases). CDR1 is LGHNA, CDR2 YNFKEQ, per germline. With 2 bases removed from V and 2 bases from J, the gap between germline ends came to 10 bases. The CDR3 sequence is 14 residues long. The chain's CDR3 is CASSQSRQPYEQYF. CDR3 DNA: TGTGCCAGCAGCCAATCCCGACAGCCCTACGAGCAGTACTTC.

This chain joins TRBV4-1 and TRBJ1-6; perhaps TRBD1 as D (6 bases). The CDR3 extends over 17 amino acids. CDR1 and CDR2 (germline): MGHRA, YSYEKL. Trimming removed 0 bases from V and 7 bases from J, with 16 bases in between. The DNA for the CDR3 is TGCGCCAGCAGCCAAGACCCTGAGGGTCAGGGGAATTCACCCCTCCACTTT. Translating it yields CASSQDPEGQGNSPLHF.

This clonotype was found many times. The V and J genes are TRBV4-3 and TRBJ2-1; the match to TRBD2 covers 11 bases. Germline V gene sequence: CDR1 LGHNA, CDR2 YSLEER. The CDR3 contains 17 residues. Trimming at V came to 1 base and at J to 4 bases, leaving 6 bases not matched to a gene. CDR3 sequence reads: CASSQGTSGPPYNEQFF. For the CDR3, the DNA is TGCGCCAGCAGCCAAGGGACTAGCGGGCCACCTTACAATGAGCAGTTCTTC.

This clonotype was seen only a few times. The rearrangement joins TRBV6-2 or TRBV6-3 to TRBJ2-1; the match to TRBD1 covers 7 bases. CDR3 length: 13 amino acids. The germline V gene has CDR1 MNHEY and CDR2 SVGEGT. V shed 6 bases, J shed 9 bases, and the junction held 8 bases outside the gene matches. CDR3 in DNA: TGTGCCAGCAGCCCCGGACAGGTGGGTGAGCAGTTCTTC. This gives the protein CASSPGQVGEQFF.

The chain uses TRBV7-2 and TRBJ2-3; TRBD2 matches 11 bases. Germline-derived CDR1 and CDR2 are SGHTA and FQGNSA. The CDR3 runs to 16 residues. V dropped 5 bases and J dropped 4; count of bases not matched to a gene: 8. The CDR3, as DNA: TGTGCCAGCAGCGATCTAGCGGGAGGAGGGGCAGATACGCAGTATTTT. Its translation is CASSDLAGGGADTQYF.

This clonotype was seen more than once but under ten times. The chain couples TRBV24-1 to TRBJ1-1, with 7 bases identical to TRBD1. The germline V gene has CDR1 KGHDR and CDR2 SFDVKD. The CDR3 extends over 13 amino acids. Losses at the gene ends were 4 bases for V and 4 bases for J; bases not matched to a gene: 2. CDR3 region: CATSEPGGTEAFF. As DNA, the CDR3 is TGTGCCACCAGTGAGCCAGGGGGCACTGAAGCTTTCTTT.

This clonotype showed up just a few times. The V call is TRBV2, the J call TRBJ2-1; 7 bases line up with TRBD1. The length of the CDR3 is 12 residues. Germline lookup yields CDR1 SNHLY and CDR2 FYNNEI. V gave up 6 bases and J gave up 15 bases; unmatched junction bases: 11. In DNA form, the CDR3 reads TGTGCCAGCAGACCGGAGGCGAGGGGGCCGTTCTTC. This codes for CASRPEARGPFF.

This chain uses TRBV18 with TRBJ2-2; 10 nucleotides line up with TRBD2. The CDR3 spans 17 residues. The germline V gene encodes CDR1 KGHSH and CDR2 LQKENI. V trimming: 4 bases; J trimming: 1 base; junction bases outside the gene matches: 6. The CDR3 loop reads CASSQLPSGRNTGELFF. CDR3 nucleotides: TGTGCCAGCTCACAACTTCCTAGCGGGAGGAACACCGGGGAGCTGTTTTTT.

The sample holds a few counts of this clonotype. The CDR3 sequence: CASSRGQGDYGYTF. CDR3 nucleotide sequence: TGTGCCAGCAGCCGCGGACAGGGTGACTATGGCTACACCTTC. The chain has TRBV9 and TRBJ1-2; the match to TRBD1 covers 8 bases. CDR1 is SGDLS, CDR2 YYNGEE, per germline. The V segment lost 4 bases and the J segment 3 bases; nucleotides outside the gene matches: 5. This CDR3 has 14 residues.

The chain links TRBV20-1 to TRBJ2-4, with D perhaps TRBD2 (5 bases). The CDR3 has 17 amino acids. Germline-derived CDR1 and CDR2 are DFQATT and SNEGSKA (reference sequence). Trimming shortened V by 0 bases and J by 0 bases, and 15 bases separated the two germline ends. CDR3 loop: CSARDWSGKLAKNIQYF. The CDR3 DNA reads as TGCAGTGCTAGAGATTGGTCGGGGAAACTAGCCAAAAACATTCAGTACTTC.

This clonotype showed up just a few times. The rearrangement links TRBV4-2 to TRBJ2-5; D is undetermined. The germline gives CDR1 LGHNA, CDR2 YNFKEQ. The germline V and J ends were trimmed by 0 bases and 4 bases, with 9 bases remaining between them. CDR3 length: 14 residues. This CDR3 is CASSQEERGETQYF. In nucleotides, the CDR3 is TGTGCCAGCAGCCAAGAGGAGAGAGGAGAGACCCAGTACTTC.

The chain combines TRBV13 with TRBJ1-5; 8 positions match TRBD1. This CDR3 spans 17 amino acids. V lost 4 bases, J lost 0 bases, and 8 bases stayed unmatched. CDR1 is PRHDT, CDR2 FYEKMQ, per germline (reference sequence). The CDR3 loop is CASSSPPRGPSNQPQHF. As DNA, the CDR3 is TGTGCCAGCAGCTCCCCACCCAGGGGGCCTAGCAATCAGCCCCAGCATTTT.

This clonotype occurred a few times. This chain joins TRBV20-1 and TRBJ1-2; D is perhaps TRBD1 (6 bases). V was cut by 2 bases and J by 5 bases, with 15 bases left in between. CDR3 length equals 14 residues. The V gene's germline CDR1 is DFQATT and CDR2 SNEGSKA (reference sequence). The chain's CDR3 is CSARSGVSGYGYTF. The CDR3 coding sequence is TGCAGTGCTAGATCAGGGGTTTCGGGATATGGCTACACCTTC.

This clonotype was observed a handful of times. The rearrangement joins TRBV24-1 to TRBJ2-6; D is unresolved. CDR1 is KGHDR, CDR2 SFDVKD, per germline. This CDR3 is 17 amino acids long. The V end lost 5 bases, the J end lost 0 bases, and 13 bases lay between the germline ends. The CDR3 loop is CATSATTLSSGANVLTF. The CDR3 region has the DNA TGTGCCACCAGTGCTACAACACTAAGCTCTGGGGCCAACGTCCTGACTTTC.

The chain employs TRBV12-3 or TRBV12-4 and TRBJ2-7, with D unresolved. This CDR3 region has 15 residues. The V and J ends lost 2 bases and 5 bases respectively, with 16 bases between them. In nucleotides, the CDR3 is TGTGCCAGCAGTTTATCACGCATGATGGGCCACGAGCAGTACTTC. Protein sequence: CASSLSRMMGHEQYF.

The table lists this clonotype with a few counts. J is TRBJ2-7 and V is TRBV7-2; TRBD1 matches at 8 bases. Trimming took 1 base from V and 1 from J; bases not matched to a gene: 9. Germline-derived CDR1 and CDR2 are SGHTA and FQGNSA. The CDR3 covers 17 residues. This CDR3 reads CASSLGTGGGLSYEQYF. CDR3 bases: TGTGCCAGCAGCTTAGGAACAGGGGGAGGCTTATCCTACGAGCAGTACTTC.

A note on this clonotype: This sequence may be a read error, since a much larger clone differs from it by one base. The chain is built from TRBV6-2 or TRBV6-3 and TRBJ2-5; perhaps TRBD2 as D (5 bases). CDR1 is MNHEY and CDR2 is SVGEGT in the germline V gene. V was clipped by 5 bases and J by 3 bases, with 13 bases between them. The CDR3 is made up of 14 amino acids. The CDR3 DNA reads as TGTGCCAGCAGTCGGGAATTCAAAGAAGAGACCCAGTACTTC. This translates into CASSREFKEETQYF.

A note on this clonotype: Given a much more abundant clone one base away, this may be a read error. Because it lacks the conserved phenylalanine or tryptophan at the end, this CDR3 is likely a read error. This chain uses TRBV6-1 with TRBJ2-7; the D gene could be TRBD1 or TRBD2 (6 bases each). The V end lost 10 bases, the J end lost 2 bases, and 21 bases lay between the germline ends. CDR1 is MNHNS, CDR2 SASEGT, per germline. This CDR3 contains 15 residues. The chain's CDR3 is CATSRDGGQAYEQYI. For the CDR3, the DNA is TGTGCCACCAGCAGAGATGGGGGGCAGGCCTACGAGCAGTACATC.

Notes on this clonotype: An end of the junction does not agree with germline; a read error may underlie this. This sequence joins TRBV7-9 and TRBJ2-7; D is unclear. The CDR3 spans 13 residues. Germline CDR1 SEHNR, CDR2 FQNEAQ (reference sequence). The CDR3 nucleotides read TGTGCCAGCAGCTTAGGGAACTTTGGCCATCGTCACTTC. Its protein product is CASSLGNFGHRHF.